One and the same sample provided the 26 T cell receptor beta chains below, sequenced in a study of blood T cell repertoires in COVID-19. Measured with immunoSEQ multiplex PCR; TCRdb has only the in-frame clones, and not every one. The data hold about 210,000 clones, with approximately 82% observed a single time. The specimen was peripheral blood. The receptors here all came from a man aged 45-65 years with active or convalescent COVID-19.

This clone was detected only once. V usage is TRBV21-1 and J usage is TRBJ1-5. TRBV21-1 is a pseudogene segment. The CDR3 consists of 14 residues. The DNA for the CDR3 is TGTGCCAGCAGCAAAAAGCGGAAGGAAGGAATCCAGCATTTT. It translates to CASSKKRKEGIQHF.

This clone was counted once. The chain carries TRBV2 and TRBJ1-2; D is unclear. V dropped 0 bases and J dropped 5 bases, with 10 bases sitting between them. The CDR3 has 14 residues. Germline CDR1 is SNHLY and CDR2 is FYNNEI. The CDR3 DNA is TGTGCCAGCAGTGAAGCCCCAGGAGGGTATGGCTACACCTTC. Its translation is CASSEAPGGYGYTF.

This clone was counted once. J is TRBJ1-2 and V is TRBV19; D gene ambiguous. Trimming removed 3 bases from V and 0 bases from J, with 14 bases in between. Germline assignment: CDR1 LNHDA and CDR2 SQIVND (reference sequence). The CDR3 sequence is 16 residues long. CDR3 amino acids: CASSMGGVPSNYGYTF. The CDR3 nucleotides are TGTGCCAGTAGTATGGGAGGAGTGCCCTCTAACTATGGCTACACCTTC.

This chain connects TRBV28 to TRBJ1-4, with 7 bases identical to TRBD1. CDR3 length: 13 amino acids. The trim removed 8 bases at V and 8 bases at J, leaving 8 bases unmatched. CDR1 and CDR2 (germline): MDHEN, SYDVKM. The CDR3 region is CASRTGAGEKLFF. The CDR3 coding sequence is TGTGCCAGCCGAACAGGGGCAGGGGAAAAACTGTTTTTT.

V gene TRBV5-1 combines with J gene TRBJ2-2; the D is unclear. The CDR3 sequence is 12 residues long. The V gene lost 8 bases and the J gene lost 2 bases, with 7 bases spanning the gap. In germline, CDR1 is SGHRS, CDR2 YFSETQ. CDR3: CASTQNTGELFF. As DNA, the CDR3 is TGCGCCAGTACTCAAAACACCGGGGAGCTGTTTTTT.

The chain employs TRBV5-1 and TRBJ1-6; 7 bases map to TRBD1. V lost 1 base to trimming and J lost 8 bases; unmatched junction nucleotides: 6. This CDR3 spans 15 amino acids. Germline CDR1 reads SGHRS; CDR2 reads YFSETQ. The DNA of the CDR3 is TGCGCCAGCAGCTTGTGGGCCAGGGGGGATTCACCCCTCCACTTT. Its protein product is CASSLWARGDSPLHF.

The chain combines TRBV7-2 with TRBJ1-5; the D is unclear. Between the trimmed V and J ends, which lost 4 bases and 1 base, there was a span of 5 bases. The CDR3 is 13 amino acids. Germline V gene sequence: CDR1 SGHTA, CDR2 FQGNSA. CDR3 nucleotides: TGTGCCAGCAGCTCCGAGAGCAATCAGCCCCAGCATTTT. Amino acid sequence: CASSSESNQPQHF.

This chain joins TRBV27 and TRBJ2-3; 7 nucleotides line up with TRBD2. CDR3 length: 16 residues. Per germline, CDR1 MNHEY and CDR2 SMNVEV (reference sequence). V gave up 7 bases and J gave up 3 bases; unmatched junction bases: 13. The DNA of the CDR3 is TGTGCCAGCACCTCCCGGGCGGGAGAGCGGACAGATACGCAGTATTTT. This gives the protein CASTSRAGERTDTQYF.

The V gene is TRBV27, the J gene TRBJ1-1; TRBD1 is a possible D gene (6 bases). Between the trimmed V and J ends, which lost 7 bases and 1 base, there was a span of 13 bases. The germline gives CDR1 MNHEY, CDR2 SMNVEV (reference sequence). This CDR3 contains 14 residues. The CDR3 protein is CASNPTGWNTEAFF. CDR3 sequence (DNA): TGTGCCAGCAACCCGACAGGTTGGAACACTGAAGCTTTCTTT.

This chain uses TRBV2 with TRBJ2-1; D is perhaps TRBD2 (5 bases). Germline lookup yields CDR1 SNHLY and CDR2 FYNNEI. The CDR3 spans 15 residues. Trimming took off 7 bases at V and 0 bases at J, with 13 bases between the two ends. CDR3 residues: CASISSGFSYNEQFF. The CDR3 nucleotides read TGTGCCAGCATTAGCTCGGGATTCTCCTACAATGAGCAGTTCTTC.

The rearrangement joins TRBV6-2 or TRBV6-3 to TRBJ1-3; D gene ambiguous. The CDR3 runs 12 residues. Trimming took 6 bases from V and 4 from J, leaving 7 bases between them. Germline CDR1 MNHEY, CDR2 SVGEGT. DNA of the CDR3: TGTGCCAGCAGCTCCAGAGGAAACACCATATATTTT. Amino acids: CASSSRGNTIYF.

The chain employs TRBV18 and TRBJ1-3; 8 positions agree with TRBD1. The germline V gene encodes CDR1 KGHSH and CDR2 LQKENI. The CDR3 covers 20 residues. V lost 4 bases to trimming and J lost 0 bases; unmatched junction nucleotides: 17. CDR3 sequence: CASSRLGQGSLKPSGNTIYF. CDR3 bases: TGTGCCAGCTCACGGCTAGGACAGGGATCCCTTAAACCCTCTGGAAACACCATATATTTT.

The chain carries TRBV9 and TRBJ2-1; 8 bases agree with TRBD1. Trimming removed 5 bases from V and 10 bases from J; junction bases left unmatched: 8. The CDR3 is 13 amino acids. Germline V gives CDR1 SGDLS, CDR2 YYNGEE. The CDR3 DNA reads TGTGCCAGCAGTCAACTTCCAGGGGGCGAGCAGTTCTTC. Translating it yields CASSQLPGGEQFF.

The gene calls are TRBV15 and TRBJ2-5, with 14 positions matching TRBD2. V shed 4 bases and J 7 bases; nucleotides not matched to a gene: 2. Germline V lookup: CDR1 LNHNV, CDR2 YYDKDF (reference sequence). The CDR3 loop spans 14 amino acids. Here the CDR3 reads CATSKGTSGGTQYF. The CDR3, as DNA: TGTGCCACCAGCAAAGGGACTAGCGGGGGGACCCAGTACTTC.

The chain joins TRBV10-3 to TRBJ2-7; 10 positions agree with TRBD2. CDR1 ENHRY and CDR2 SYGVKD come from the germline V gene. V lost 3 bases, J lost 8 bases, and 7 bases stayed unmatched. The CDR3 is 14 amino acids. The DNA for the CDR3 is TGTGCCATCAGTGATGGGACTAGCGCCGCGCAGCAGTACTTC. The encoded protein is CAISDGTSAAQQYF.

The table lists this clone with a few counts. The rearrangement links TRBV18 to TRBJ1-5; D perhaps matches TRBD1 (5 bases). Germline-derived CDR1 and CDR2 are KGHSH and LQKENI. V gave up 1 base and J gave up 0 bases, with 13 bases separating them. The CDR3 consists of 17 residues. CDR3 region: CASSPRGGVYSNQPQHF. CDR3 DNA: TGTGCCAGCTCACCACGGGGAGGGGTTTATAGCAATCAGCCCCAGCATTTT.

The V gene is TRBV2, the J gene TRBJ1-2, with unresolved D. This CDR3 is built from 13 residues. Trimming took off 7 bases at V and 4 bases at J, with 13 bases between the two ends. Germline lookup yields CDR1 SNHLY and CDR2 FYNNEI. The CDR3 DNA sequence: TGTGCCAGCAAAGTCGACTTAGGCTATGGCTACACCTTC. Its protein is CASKVDLGYGYTF.

The chain combines TRBV2 with TRBJ1-2; TRBD1 matches 9 bases. V was clipped by 8 bases and J by 2 bases; unmatched bases: 0. The V gene's germline CDR1 is SNHLY and CDR2 FYNNEI. The CDR3 has 12 amino acids. CDR3 in DNA: TGTGCCAGCGGACAGGGGAACTATGGCTACACCTTC. It yields the protein CASGQGNYGYTF.

The gene calls are TRBV7-2 and TRBJ2-5; 8 bases align to TRBD2. Trimming at V came to 7 bases and at J to 1 base, leaving 5 bases not matched to a gene. The germline gives CDR1 SGHTA, CDR2 FQGNSA. The CDR3 has 14 amino acids. CDR3 protein: CASNQRGLQETQYF. The CDR3, as DNA: TGTGCCAGCAACCAGCGGGGGCTCCAAGAGACCCAGTACTTC.

V gene TRBV3-1 (or the pseudogene TRBV3-2) combines with J gene TRBJ2-3; D not certain. CDR1 LGHDT and CDR2 YNNKEL come from the germline V gene (reference sequence). V lost 5 bases and J 5 bases, leaving 11 bases between the germline ends. The CDR3 has 13 residues. The CDR3 bases are TGTGCCAGCAGCGCCTGGCAGGAAGATACGCAGTATTTT. Amino acids: CASSAWQEDTQYF.

Comments on this clone: The same CDR3 arises from other DNA sequences in this sample as well. The chain is built from TRBV20-1 and TRBJ1-2; D is undetermined. The germline gives CDR1 DFQATT, CDR2 SNEGSKA (reference sequence). This CDR3 comprises 11 residues. The V end was cut by 3 bases, the J end by 8 bases, with 10 bases between. CDR3 in amino acids: CSASPGYGYTF. The CDR3, as DNA: TGCAGTGCTAGCCCCGGGTACGGCTACACCTTC.

In its sample, this clone was seen once. The J gene is TRBJ2-7, the V gene TRBV5-6; 8 bases agree with TRBD1. Germline assignment: CDR1 SGHDT and CDR2 YYEEEE. V lost 4 bases, J lost 1 base, and 7 bases stayed unmatched. CDR3 length equals 15 residues. The DNA of the CDR3 is TGTGCCAGCAGCCGACAGGGGTGGAGGTCCTACGAGCAGTACTTC. Translation: CASSRQGWRSYEQYF.

The chain is built from TRBV6-5 and TRBJ2-7, with a possible D match to TRBD1 (5 bases). The CDR3 covers 14 residues. Trimming took off 6 bases at V and 2 bases at J, with 14 bases between the two ends. From germline, CDR1 is MNHEY and CDR2 SVGAGI. For the CDR3, the DNA is TGTGCCAGCAGGGGGATAGGCAGGGCCTACGAGCAGTACTTC. This codes for CASRGIGRAYEQYF.

This chain uses TRBV5-6 with TRBJ2-7; D is perhaps TRBD2 (6 bases). Germline assignment: CDR1 SGHDT and CDR2 YYEEEE. Trimming cost V 4 bases and J 1 base, with 15 bases left between them. CDR3 length: 15 amino acids. The CDR3 loop is CASSVWGVGSYEQYF. As DNA, the CDR3 is TGTGCCAGCAGCGTCTGGGGGGTGGGGTCCTACGAGCAGTACTTC.

The V gene is TRBV29-1, the J gene TRBJ1-1, with D hard to call. Deletions cut 6 bases from V and 5 bases from J, with 16 bases between. This CDR3 contains 13 residues. CDR1 SQVTM and CDR2 ANQGSEA come from the germline V gene. The CDR3 sequence: CSVQAGRGTEAFF. CDR3 DNA sequence: TGCAGCGTGCAGGCTGGACGGGGTACTGAAGCTTTCTTT.

The chain carries TRBV19 and TRBJ1-1; 8 bases line up with TRBD1. The CDR3 contains 15 residues. The germline gives CDR1 LNHDA, CDR2 SQIVND (reference sequence). The V segment lost 4 bases and the J segment 1 base; nucleotides outside the gene matches: 5. The CDR3 reads CASSTRRGPNTEAFF. The DNA for the CDR3 is TGTGCCAGTAGTACCCGCAGGGGGCCGAACACTGAAGCTTTCTTT.